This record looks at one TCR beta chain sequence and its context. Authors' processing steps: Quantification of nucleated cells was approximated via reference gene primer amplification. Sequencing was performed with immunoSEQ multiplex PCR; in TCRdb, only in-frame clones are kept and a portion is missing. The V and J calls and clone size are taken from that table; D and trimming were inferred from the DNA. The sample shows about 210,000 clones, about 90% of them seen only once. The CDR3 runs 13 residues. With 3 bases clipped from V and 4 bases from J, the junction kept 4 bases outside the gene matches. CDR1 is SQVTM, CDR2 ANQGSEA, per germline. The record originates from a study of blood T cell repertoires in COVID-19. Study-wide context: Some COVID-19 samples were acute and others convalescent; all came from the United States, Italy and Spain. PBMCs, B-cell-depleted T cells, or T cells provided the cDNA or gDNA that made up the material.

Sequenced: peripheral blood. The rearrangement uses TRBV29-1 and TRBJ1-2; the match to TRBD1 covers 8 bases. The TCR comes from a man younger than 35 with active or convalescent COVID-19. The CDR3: CSVEKQGAYGYTF. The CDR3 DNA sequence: TGCAGCGTTGAGAAGCAGGGGGCCTATGGCTACACCTTC.